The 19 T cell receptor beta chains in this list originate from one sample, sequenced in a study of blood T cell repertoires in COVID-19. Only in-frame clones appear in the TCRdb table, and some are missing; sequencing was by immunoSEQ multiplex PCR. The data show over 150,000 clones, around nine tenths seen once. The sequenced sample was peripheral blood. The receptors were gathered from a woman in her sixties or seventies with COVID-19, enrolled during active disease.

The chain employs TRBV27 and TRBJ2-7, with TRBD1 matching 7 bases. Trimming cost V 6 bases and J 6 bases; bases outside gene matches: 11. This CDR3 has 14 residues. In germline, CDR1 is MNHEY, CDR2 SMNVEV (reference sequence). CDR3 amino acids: CASSAWDSPGEQYF. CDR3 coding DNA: TGTGCCAGCAGCGCATGGGACAGTCCGGGCGAGCAGTACTTC.

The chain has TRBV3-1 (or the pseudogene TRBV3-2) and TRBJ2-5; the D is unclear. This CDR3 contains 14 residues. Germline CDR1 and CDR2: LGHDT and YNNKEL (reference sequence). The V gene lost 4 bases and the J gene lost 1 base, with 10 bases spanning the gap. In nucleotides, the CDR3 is TGTGCCAGCAGCCCCCAGATTCTCCAAGAGACCCAGTACTTC. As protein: CASSPQILQETQYF.

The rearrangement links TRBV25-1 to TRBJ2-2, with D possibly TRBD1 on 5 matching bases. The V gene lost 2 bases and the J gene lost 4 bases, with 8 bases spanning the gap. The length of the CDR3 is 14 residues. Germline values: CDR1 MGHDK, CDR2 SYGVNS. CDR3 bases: TGTGCCAGCAGTGAACAGGGCATCACCGGGGAGCTGTTTTTT. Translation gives CASSEQGITGELFF.

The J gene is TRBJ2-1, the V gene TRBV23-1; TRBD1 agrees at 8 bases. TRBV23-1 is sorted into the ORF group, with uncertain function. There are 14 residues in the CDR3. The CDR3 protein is CATGAGTGYNEQFF. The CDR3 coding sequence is TGCGCTACAGGGGCCGGGACAGGCTACAATGAGCAGTTCTTC.

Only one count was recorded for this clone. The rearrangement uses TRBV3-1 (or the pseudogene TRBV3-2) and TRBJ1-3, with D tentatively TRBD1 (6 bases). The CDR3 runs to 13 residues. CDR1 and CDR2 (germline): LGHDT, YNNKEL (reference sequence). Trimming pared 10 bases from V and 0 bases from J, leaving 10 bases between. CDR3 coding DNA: TGTGCCACCCAGGGGAGCTCTGGAAACACCATATATTTT. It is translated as CATQGSSGNTIYF.

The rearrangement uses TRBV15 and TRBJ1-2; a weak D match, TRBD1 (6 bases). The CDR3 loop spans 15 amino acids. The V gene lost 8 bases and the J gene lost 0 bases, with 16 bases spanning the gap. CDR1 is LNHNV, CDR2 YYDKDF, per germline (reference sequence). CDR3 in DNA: TGTGCCACCGCTCGGGGGGACACGACTAACTATGGCTACACCTTC. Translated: CATARGDTTNYGYTF.

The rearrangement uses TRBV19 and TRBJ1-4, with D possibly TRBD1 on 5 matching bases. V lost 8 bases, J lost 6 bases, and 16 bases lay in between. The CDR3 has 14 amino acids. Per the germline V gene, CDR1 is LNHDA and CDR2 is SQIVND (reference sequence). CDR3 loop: CASASRGYDEKLFF. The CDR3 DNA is TGTGCCAGTGCGTCACGGGGGTATGATGAAAAACTGTTTTTT.

The CDR3 region has the DNA TGTGCCAGCAGTGAAGGGGCCAGGGGGAACACTGAAGCTTTCTTT. The encoded protein is CASSEGARGNTEAFF. The rearrangement joins TRBV2 to TRBJ1-1; D may be TRBD1 (6 bases). The CDR3 totals 15 residues. Trimming pared 1 base from V and 1 base from J, leaving 10 bases between. Germline-derived CDR1 and CDR2 are SNHLY and FYNNEI. Full variable domain (outside the CDR3, taken from reference TRBV2 and TRBJ1-1): EPEVTQTPSHQVTQMGQEVILRCVPISNHLYFYWYRQILGQKVEFLVSFYNNEISEKSEIFDDQFSVERPDGSNFTLKIRSTKLEDSAMYFCASSEGARGNTEAFFGQGTRLTVV.

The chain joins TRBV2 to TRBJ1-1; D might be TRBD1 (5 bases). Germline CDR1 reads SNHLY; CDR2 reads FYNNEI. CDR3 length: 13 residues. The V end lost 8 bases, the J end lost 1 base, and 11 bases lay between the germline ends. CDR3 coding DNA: TGTGCCAGCGAAATAAGGGGGAACACTGAAGCTTTCTTT. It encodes CASEIRGNTEAFF.

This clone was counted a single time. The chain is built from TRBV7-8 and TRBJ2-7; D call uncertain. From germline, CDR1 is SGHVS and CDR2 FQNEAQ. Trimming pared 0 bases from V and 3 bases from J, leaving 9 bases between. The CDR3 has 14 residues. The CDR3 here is CASSLAIEYYEQYF. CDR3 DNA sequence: TGTGCCAGCAGCTTAGCGATAGAATACTACGAGCAGTACTTC. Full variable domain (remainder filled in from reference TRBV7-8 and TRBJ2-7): GAGVSQSPRYKVAKRGQDVALRCDPISGHVSLFWYQQALGQGPEFLTYFQNEAQLDKSGLPSDRFFAERPEGSVSTLKIQRTQQEDSAVYLCASSLAIEYYEQYFGPGTRLTVT.

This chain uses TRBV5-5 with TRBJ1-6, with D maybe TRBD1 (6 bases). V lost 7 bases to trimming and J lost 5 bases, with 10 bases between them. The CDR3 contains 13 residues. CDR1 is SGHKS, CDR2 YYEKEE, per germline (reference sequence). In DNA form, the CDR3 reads TGTGCCAGCGCGAGGGGGAATAATTCACCCCTCCACTTT. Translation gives CASARGNNSPLHF.

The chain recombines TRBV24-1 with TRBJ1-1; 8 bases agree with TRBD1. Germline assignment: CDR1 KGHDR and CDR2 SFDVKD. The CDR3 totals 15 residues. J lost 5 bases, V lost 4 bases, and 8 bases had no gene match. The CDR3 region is CATSDPNTGGTEAFF. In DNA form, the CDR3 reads TGTGCCACCAGTGACCCCAACACAGGGGGGACTGAAGCTTTCTTT.

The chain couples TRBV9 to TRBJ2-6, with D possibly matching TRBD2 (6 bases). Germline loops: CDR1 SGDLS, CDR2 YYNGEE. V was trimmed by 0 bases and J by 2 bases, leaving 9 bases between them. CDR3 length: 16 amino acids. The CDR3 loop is CASSVEGGAGANVLTF. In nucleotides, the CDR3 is TGTGCCAGCAGCGTAGAAGGAGGGGCTGGGGCCAACGTCCTGACTTTC. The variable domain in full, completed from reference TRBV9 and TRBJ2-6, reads DSGVTQTPKHLITATGQRVTLRCSPRSGDLSVYWYQQSLDQGLQFLIQYYNGEERAKGNILERFSAQQFPDLHSELNLSSLELGDSALYFCASSVEGGAGANVLTFGAGSRLTVL.

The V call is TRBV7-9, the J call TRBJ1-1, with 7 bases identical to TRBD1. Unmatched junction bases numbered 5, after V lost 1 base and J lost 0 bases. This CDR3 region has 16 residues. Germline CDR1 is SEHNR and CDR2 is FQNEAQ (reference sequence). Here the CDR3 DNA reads TGTGCCAGCAGCTTAGGGGGACAGACCCTGAACACTGAAGCTTTCTTT. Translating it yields CASSLGGQTLNTEAFF.

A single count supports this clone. CDR3 in DNA: TGCGCCAGCAGCCCCAACCCGGGACAGGGGGGAGGAGGCGAGACCCAGTACTTC. Protein: CASSPNPGQGGGGETQYF. The V call is TRBV4-1, the J call TRBJ2-5; 11 bases line up with TRBD1. V dropped 4 bases and J dropped 5; count of bases not matched to a gene: 15. The CDR3 covers 18 residues. Germline CDR1 reads MGHRA; CDR2 reads YSYEKL.

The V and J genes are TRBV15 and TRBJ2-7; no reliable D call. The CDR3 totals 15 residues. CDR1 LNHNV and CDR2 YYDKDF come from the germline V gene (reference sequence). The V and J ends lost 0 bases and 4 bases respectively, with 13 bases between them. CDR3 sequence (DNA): TGTGCCACCAGCAGAGAGCTCTCCGGGTTTTACGAGCAGTACTTC. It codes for CATSRELSGFYEQYF.

CDR3 in amino acids: CASSERLAGGDLYNEQFF. As DNA, the CDR3 is TGTGCCAGCAGTGAGAGACTAGCGGGGGGGGACCTATACAATGAGCAGTTCTTC. J is TRBJ2-1 and V is TRBV6-1, with 14 bases that match TRBD2. The CDR3 spans 18 residues. The germline gives CDR1 MNHNS, CDR2 SASEGT. Losses at the gene ends were 3 bases for V and 4 bases for J; bases not matched to a gene: 8.

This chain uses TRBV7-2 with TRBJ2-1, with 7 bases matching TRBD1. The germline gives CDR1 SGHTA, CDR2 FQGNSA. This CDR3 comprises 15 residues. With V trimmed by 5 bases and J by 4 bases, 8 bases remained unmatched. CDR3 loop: CASSQEGQPYNEQFF. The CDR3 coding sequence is TGTGCCAGCAGCCAAGAGGGACAGCCATACAATGAGCAGTTCTTC. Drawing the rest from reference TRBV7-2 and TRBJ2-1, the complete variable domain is GAGVSQSPSNKVTEKGKDVELRCDPISGHTALYWYRQSLGQGLEFLIYFQGNSAPDKSGLPSDRFSAERTGGSVSTLTIQRTQQEDSAVYLCASSQEGQPYNEQFFGPGTRLTVL.

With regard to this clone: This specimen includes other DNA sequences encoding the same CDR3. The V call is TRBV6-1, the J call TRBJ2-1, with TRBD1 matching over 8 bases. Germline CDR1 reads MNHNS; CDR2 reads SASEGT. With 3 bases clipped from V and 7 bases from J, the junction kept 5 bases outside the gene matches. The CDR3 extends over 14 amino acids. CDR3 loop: CASSERTGRNEQFF. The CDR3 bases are TGTGCCAGCAGTGAGCGGACAGGGCGAAATGAGCAGTTCTTC.